Described below is a single T cell receptor (beta chain) sequence and its context. The data are from a study of blood T cell repertoires in COVID-19. Study information: Acute-phase and convalescent COVID-19 samples originated in the United States, Italy and Spain. The analysed material was cDNA or gDNA that came from T cells, B-cell-depleted T cells, or PBMCs.

The CDR3 runs 16 residues. The V end was cut by 0 bases, the J end by 5 bases, with 15 bases between. Germline V gives CDR1 LGHDT, CDR2 YNNKEL (reference sequence). Original analysis: Estimates of nucleated cell counts were drawn from the amplification of reference gene primers. Generated by immunoSEQ multiplex PCR, the TCRdb table keeps only in-frame clones and is missing some. That table supplies the V and J calls and clone size; D and trimming were determined from the DNA. The table lists some 150,000 clones, approximately 88% of them singletons, with over 0.85% in the top ten. The chain recombines TRBV3-1 (or the pseudogene TRBV3-2) with TRBJ2-3; a weak D match, TRBD2 (5 bases). The TCR comes from a woman aged 45-59 years with acute or convalescent COVID-19. Material for sequencing was peripheral blood. The CDR3 region has the DNA TGTGCCAGCAGCCAAGATCAGGTTTCGGGGTTAGATACGCAGTATTTT. Encoded protein: CASSQDQVSGLDTQYF.